The sequence of this TCR beta chain was determined in a study of T cell changes during pregnancy in multiple sclerosis. The assay was immunoSEQ multiplex PCR, and TCRdb's table has in-frame clones only and misses some. The sample consists of more than 65,000 clones, more than 85% of them appearing once. This CDR3 is built from 17 residues. Trimming cost V 5 bases and J 3 bases; bases outside gene matches: 10. The germline V gene encodes CDR1 SNHLY and CDR2 FYNNEI. Here the sequenced sample was peripheral blood, taken before pregnancy. The clonotype comes from a female donor with multiple sclerosis, enrolled in a pregnancy study. The chain couples TRBV2 to TRBJ2-1; 10 nucleotides line up with TRBD2. Here the CDR3 reads CASSSTRTSGLYNEQFF. DNA for the CDR3: TGTGCCAGCAGTTCAACTCGGACTAGCGGCCTCTACAATGAGCAGTTCTTC.